These 19 T cell receptor beta chains share one sample of origin, sequenced in a study of CD8+CD57+ T cells in acquired aplastic anemia. The TCR beta profiling, which covered VDJ combination and CDR3 sequence, was carried out using genomic DNA as the template. MiXCR was run by TCRdb on the reads, yielding one entry per CDR3 protein. The data contain over 40,000 distinct CDR3 sequences, about 60% of them singletons. Those patients picked for sequencing had displayed CD8+CD57+ cell expansion on flow cytometry. The specimen was sorted CD4+, CD8+, or CD8+CD57+ T cells (not recorded which) from PBMCs. The source of these receptors is a human donor with aplastic anemia.

This clonotype was detected only once. This chain connects TRBV20-1 to TRBJ1-5; 7 nucleotides align to TRBD1. The CDR3 consists of 14 residues. Germline V gene sequence: CDR1 DFQATT, CDR2 SNEGSKA (reference sequence). The V gene end was trimmed by 4 bases and the J gene end by 5 bases; junction bases not matched to a gene: 8. CDR3 in amino acids: CSATRQGGDQPQHF. In DNA, the CDR3 is TGCAGTGCTACGCGACAGGGCGGAGATCAGCCCCAGCATTTT.

This chain connects TRBV10-3 to TRBJ1-1; 10 nucleotides line up with TRBD1. The CDR3 totals 14 residues. CDR1 is ENHRY and CDR2 is SYGVKD in the germline V gene. Germline trimming cut 10 bases from V and 3 bases from J; bases unmatched to any gene: 8. The CDR3, as DNA: TGTGCCACTGGACAGGGGGATAGGGACACTGAAGCTTTCTTT. The encoded protein is CATGQGDRDTEAFF.

V usage is TRBV2 and J usage is TRBJ2-3, with D possibly matching TRBD2 (5 bases). V lost 0 bases to trimming and J lost 1 base, with 11 bases between them. Germline CDR1 reads SNHLY; CDR2 reads FYNNEI. The CDR3 extends over 16 amino acids. The CDR3 protein is CASSEARVLGTDTQYF. In DNA, the CDR3 is TGTGCCAGCAGTGAAGCGCGGGTTCTAGGCACAGATACGCAGTATTTT.

The chain links TRBV6-2 or TRBV6-3 to TRBJ1-2; 10 bases agree with TRBD1. Germline-derived CDR1 and CDR2 are MNHEY and SVGEGT. J lost 4 bases, V lost 2 bases, and 4 bases had no gene match. This CDR3 region has 15 residues. This CDR3 is CASSYAGTGVYGYTF. The CDR3 DNA reads TGTGCCAGCAGTTACGCCGGGACAGGGGTCTATGGCTACACCTTC.

The rearrangement links TRBV19 to TRBJ1-5, with 8 bases lining up with TRBD1. Germline CDR1 is LNHDA and CDR2 is SQIVND (reference sequence). V lost 3 bases and J lost 5; bases outside the gene matches: 6. This CDR3 comprises 15 residues. The chain's CDR3 is CASSIRGTGHQPQHF. The CDR3 DNA sequence: TGTGCCAGTAGTATCAGGGGGACAGGACATCAGCCCCAGCATTTT.

This clonotype appeared once. The chain recombines TRBV10-3 with TRBJ2-7; TRBD1 agrees at 11 bases. From germline, CDR1 is ENHRY and CDR2 SYGVKD. V shed 11 bases and J 3 bases; nucleotides not matched to a gene: 9. The length of the CDR3 is 14 residues. The CDR3: CAATPGQGVYEQYF. The CDR3 DNA reads TGTGCCGCGACCCCGGGACAGGGGGTCTACGAGCAGTACTTC.

In its sample, this clonotype was seen a few times. The chain links TRBV27 to TRBJ2-7; 9 bases line up with TRBD1. Germline V CDR1 and CDR2: MNHEY, SMNVEV (reference sequence). The CDR3 has 16 amino acids. Trimming cost V 2 bases and J 3 bases; bases outside gene matches: 8. CDR3 nucleotide sequence: TGTGCCAGCAGTTTAGAAGGACAGGGGTTGGGCTACGAGCAGTACTTC. Amino acid sequence: CASSLEGQGLGYEQYF.

The chain couples TRBV15 to TRBJ1-2, with D hard to call. Germline V gene sequence: CDR1 LNHNV, CDR2 YYDKDF (reference sequence). V was cut by 5 bases and J by 4 bases, with 11 bases left in between. This CDR3 comprises 13 residues. The CDR3 is CATSDGRGYGYTF. CDR3 DNA: TGTGCCACCAGCGATGGACGGGGCTATGGCTACACCTTC.

This chain joins TRBV2 and TRBJ2-5, with 10 bases matching TRBD1. This CDR3 comprises 15 residues. The trim removed 5 bases at V and 1 base at J, leaving 4 bases unmatched. Germline-derived CDR1 and CDR2 are SNHLY and FYNNEI. The CDR3 protein is CASSWGQGIQETQYF. The CDR3 bases are TGTGCCAGCAGTTGGGGACAGGGGATCCAAGAGACCCAGTACTTC.

This sequence joins TRBV19 and TRBJ1-1; TRBD1 matches at 7 bases. This CDR3 has 15 residues. Losses at the gene ends were 5 bases for V and 1 base for J; bases not matched to a gene: 7. The germline V gene encodes CDR1 LNHDA and CDR2 SQIVND (reference sequence). The CDR3 loop reads CASSAGGTANTEAFF. The DNA of the CDR3 is TGTGCCAGTAGTGCCGGCGGGACAGCGAACACTGAAGCTTTCTTT.

This clonotype has at least ten counts. J is TRBJ2-2 and V is TRBV10-2; possibly TRBD1 or TRBD2 for D (5 bases each). Germline CDR1 WSHSY, CDR2 SAAADI. With 6 bases removed from V and 3 bases from J, the gap between germline ends came to 14 bases. The CDR3 spans 15 residues. CDR3 sequence: CASRRDGKYTGELFF. DNA for the CDR3: TGCGCCAGCAGGAGGGACGGAAAATACACCGGGGAGCTGTTTTTT.

The chain joins TRBV7-6 to TRBJ1-4; no clear D. Germline values: CDR1 SGHVS, CDR2 FNYEAQ. The V end lost 1 base, the J end lost 3 bases, and 9 bases lay between the germline ends. This CDR3 has 15 amino acids. The CDR3 region is CASSLEFGANEKLFF. CDR3 DNA: TGTGCCAGCAGCTTAGAGTTCGGGGCTAATGAAAAACTGTTTTTT.

This clonotype was seen a single time. The CDR3 spells CASRGTIQETQYF. In nucleotides, the CDR3 is TGCGCCAGCAGAGGGACTATCCAAGAGACCCAGTACTTC. V is TRBV10-1 and J is TRBJ2-5; 7 nucleotides line up with TRBD2. Germline lookup yields CDR1 WNHNN and CDR2 SYGVQD (reference sequence). J was trimmed by 1 base and V by 6 bases; bases with no gene match: 2. The CDR3 consists of 13 residues.

The chain has TRBV2 and TRBJ1-2, with 7 bases matching TRBD1. V was pared by 1 base and J by 7 bases, with 9 bases of the junction left unmatched. Germline V CDR1 and CDR2: SNHLY, FYNNEI. The CDR3 spans 15 residues. The CDR3 DNA is TGTGCCAGCAGTGAAGGGACAGGCCCAACTGGTGGCTACACCTTC. As protein: CASSEGTGPTGGYTF. Supplemented by reference TRBV2 and TRBJ1-2, the full variable domain reads EPEVTQTPSHQVTQMGQEVILRCVPISNHLYFYWYRQILGQKVEFLVSFYNNEISEKSEIFDDQFSVERPDGSNFTLKIRSTKLEDSAMYFCASSEGTGPTGGYTFGSGTRLTVV.

CDR3 DNA: TGTGCCACCAGTCAGGGTGATCAGCCCCAGCATTTT. Amino acids: CATSQGDQPQHF. The chain is built from TRBV24-1 and TRBJ1-5, with a possible D match to TRBD1 (5 bases). With 6 bases removed from V and 5 bases from J, the gap between germline ends came to 7 bases. CDR1 is KGHDR, CDR2 SFDVKD, per germline. The CDR3 runs to 12 residues.

At least ten counts were recorded for this clonotype. V gene TRBV9 combines with J gene TRBJ1-1; possibly TRBD1 for D (6 bases). Germline V gene lookup returns CDR1 SGDLS and CDR2 YYNGEE. This CDR3 comprises 15 residues. Trimming left V 3 bases short and J 0 bases short, with 12 bases between. The DNA of the CDR3 is TGTGCCAGCAGCGCCCCTACAGGGCTGAACACTGAAGCTTTCTTT. This codes for CASSAPTGLNTEAFF.

The chain carries TRBV7-3 and TRBJ1-6; TRBD1 aligns across 8 bases. CDR3 size: 13 residues. J gave up 10 bases and V 5 bases, and 4 bases lay outside the gene matches. CDR1 is SGHTA and CDR2 is FQGTGA in the germline V gene. CDR3 sequence: CASSASGGSPLHF. Here the CDR3 DNA reads TGTGCCAGCAGCGCCTCAGGGGGCTCACCCCTCCACTTT.

The chain joins TRBV2 to TRBJ2-2; 9 bases match TRBD2. Per the germline V gene, CDR1 is SNHLY and CDR2 is FYNNEI. Trimming at V came to 1 base and at J to 7 bases, leaving 4 bases not matched to a gene. The CDR3 has 15 residues. The CDR3 DNA reads TGTGCCAGCAGTGAAGTAGCGGGAGTGGACGGGGAGCTGTTTTTT. Its translation is CASSEVAGVDGELFF.

The chain carries TRBV7-7 and TRBJ2-5; D is perhaps TRBD2 (6 bases). From germline, CDR1 is SSHAT and CDR2 FNYEAQ (reference sequence). The CDR3 consists of 15 residues. V shed 5 bases and J shed 2 bases, with 15 bases lying between them. DNA for the CDR3: TGTGCCAGCAGCCAACTGGGGACTCCGCAAGAGACCCAGTACTTC. It translates to CASSQLGTPQETQYF.